The present entry profiles one T cell receptor beta chain with its context. There are 15 residues in the CDR3. The germline gives CDR1 SGHVS, CDR2 FNYEAQ. Trimming removed 3 bases from V and 3 bases from J; junction bases left unmatched: 1. These data originate in a study of early T cells in non-severe SARS-CoV-2 infection. Study-level background: Chains were not paired, and sequencing was done on bulk RNA from unsorted whole blood.

TCRdb reprocessed the 5' RACE reads via MiXCR and lists one record per CDR3 protein. The data show 70,000 to 95,000 distinct CDR3 sequences, around 14% seen once. This chain uses TRBV7-6 with TRBJ2-2; the match to TRBD1 covers 10 bases. The clonotype was recovered from an adult who was a healthcare worker with PCR-confirmed SARS-CoV-2 infection or an uninfected control (not recorded which). Sequencing was done on a sample of whole blood. The CDR3 DNA follows: TGTGCCAGCAGCTTCGGGACAGGGGACACCGGGGAGCTGTTTTTT. Protein product: CASSFGTGDTGELFF. The full variable domain, rest sourced from reference TRBV7-6 and TRBJ2-2, is GAGVSQSPRYKVTKRGQDVALRCDPISGHVSLYWYRQALGQGPEFLTYFNYEAQQDKSGLPNDRFSAERPEGSISTLTIQRTEQRDSAMYRCASSFGTGDTGELFFGEGSRLTVL.